The 20 T cell receptor beta chains listed next were all sequenced from one sample in a study of T cells in Graves' hyperthyroidism and ophthalmopathy. TCR beta CDR3 sequences were amplified from RNA transcripts. A set of HTBI primers served as the primers for a first-round RT-PCR of the TCR CDR3. TCRdb independently ran MiXCR on the multiplex PCR reads; one entry per CDR3 protein. The top ten hold under 8% of the sample, which has around 290,000 distinct CDR3 sequences, 12% to 15% seen once. Sequencing used blood. The receptors stem from a woman between 35 and 50 years old with Graves' hyperthyroidism.

The sample holds many counts of this clonotype. The genes are TRBV2 and TRBJ1-5; D remains unclear. The CDR3 sequence is 16 residues long. Trimming stripped 6 bases from V and 2 bases from J, with 17 bases between. Germline assignment: CDR1 SNHLY and CDR2 FYNNEI. The CDR3 DNA reads TGTGCCAGCAGCGACAACCGGGGAGGAGGCAATCAGCCCCAGCATTTT. Translation gives CASSDNRGGGNQPQHF.

The chain recombines TRBV4-2 with TRBJ2-7; TRBD2 aligns across 12 bases. This CDR3 comprises 15 residues. Germline trimming cut 0 bases from V and 7 bases from J; bases unmatched to any gene: 4. The germline CDR1 and CDR2 sequences are LGHNA and YNFKEQ. The CDR3 DNA reads TGTGCCAGCAGCCAAGACCTAGCGGGAGGGCTTGAGCAGTACTTC. It codes for CASSQDLAGGLEQYF.

Ten or more counts support this clonotype. V and J are TRBV6-1 and TRBJ2-7; no clear D. CDR1 is MNHNS, CDR2 SASEGT, per germline. This CDR3 is 14 amino acids long. Between the trimmed V and J ends, which lost 7 bases and 3 bases, there was a span of 16 bases. The CDR3 is CASTKEWLGYEQYF. The CDR3 DNA follows: TGTGCCAGCACCAAGGAGTGGTTAGGCTACGAGCAGTACTTC.

CDR3 sequence: CASRETGTGNTIYF. DNA for the CDR3: TGTGCCAGCAGAGAGACAGGTACGGGAAACACCATATATTTT. The chain recombines TRBV3-1 with TRBJ1-3, with a weak D call TRBD1 (6 bases). The germline V gene has CDR1 LGHDT and CDR2 YNNKEL (reference sequence). This CDR3 comprises 14 residues. Trimming stripped 6 bases from V and 4 bases from J, with 13 bases between.

This clonotype has a count of ten or more. This sequence joins TRBV30 and TRBJ1-1; D is ambiguous. Germline loops: CDR1 GTSNPN, CDR2 SVGIG (reference sequence). The CDR3 has 13 amino acids. Trimming pared 4 bases from V and 4 bases from J, leaving 13 bases between. The CDR3, as DNA: TGTGCCTGGAAGAAAAGGTGGGCCACTGAAGCTTTCTTT. It specifies CAWKKRWATEAFF.

Notes on this clonotype: It may be a read error: a sequence one base away is much more abundant. The chain has TRBV20-1 and TRBJ2-2, with 14 bases aligning to TRBD2. This CDR3 region has 17 residues. The germline V gene has CDR1 DFQATT and CDR2 SNEGSKA (reference sequence). The CDR3 region has the DNA TGCAGTGCTAGAGGACTAGCGGGAGGGGGGGGCACCGGGGGGCTGTTTTTT. Its translation is CSARGLAGGGGTGGLFF.

This clonotype was recorded a few times. The chain couples TRBV5-1 to TRBJ2-3; TRBD2 aligns across 10 bases. V shed 2 bases and J 3 bases; nucleotides not matched to a gene: 6. Germline-derived CDR1 and CDR2 are SGHRS and YFSETQ. The CDR3 has 16 amino acids. Written as DNA, the CDR3 is TGCGCCAGCAGCTTCGCCCTAGCGGGAGTAACAGATACGCAGTATTTT. It translates to CASSFALAGVTDTQYF.

This clonotype has at least ten counts. CDR3 in amino acids: CASSWRQGPFNYGYTF. The CDR3 DNA reads as TGTGCCAGCAGTTGGAGACAGGGGCCGTTCAACTATGGCTACACCTTC. The chain uses TRBV27 and TRBJ1-2; 8 positions agree with TRBD1. V shed 4 bases, J shed 2 bases, and the junction held 9 bases outside the gene matches. The length of the CDR3 is 16 residues. Germline lookup yields CDR1 MNHEY and CDR2 SMNVEV (reference sequence).

This clonotype was counted at least ten times. CDR3 sequence: CAGASLTPHEQFF. Written as DNA, the CDR3 is TGTGCCGGAGCGTCGCTTACACCCCATGAGCAGTTCTTC. V gene TRBV2 combines with J gene TRBJ2-1; D unclear. The CDR3 loop spans 13 amino acids. Germline V gene lookup returns CDR1 SNHLY and CDR2 FYNNEI. Trimming stripped 11 bases from V and 8 bases from J, with 19 bases between.

Ten or more counts support this clonotype. The V gene is TRBV10-3, the J gene TRBJ1-1, with 7 bases lining up with TRBD1. This CDR3 contains 14 residues. J gave up 0 bases and V 6 bases, and 4 bases lay outside the gene matches. From germline, CDR1 is ENHRY and CDR2 SYGVKD. The CDR3 nucleotides read TGTGCCATCAGGACCGGGACAGTGAACACTGAAGCTTTCTTT. Translating gives CAIRTGTVNTEAFF.

This clonotype was counted at least ten times. V usage is TRBV28 and J usage is TRBJ1-2; 10 nucleotides line up with TRBD1. The germline V gene encodes CDR1 MDHEN and CDR2 SYDVKM. V was clipped by 8 bases and J by 8 bases; unmatched bases: 5. The CDR3 is 12 amino acids. In nucleotides, the CDR3 is TGTGCCAGCCACGGACAGGGGGGCGGCTACACCTTC. As protein: CASHGQGGGYTF.

This clonotype was detected once. V usage is TRBV12-3 or TRBV12-4 and J usage is TRBJ1-2, with TRBD1 identical over 7 bases. This CDR3 has 15 residues. Germline trimming cut 8 bases from V and 1 base from J; bases unmatched to any gene: 10. CDR3 protein: CASEEQQGINYGYTF. Written as DNA, the CDR3 is TGTGCCAGCGAAGAACAACAGGGGATTAACTATGGCTACACCTTC.

This clonotype was seen ten or more times. The chain joins TRBV12-3 or TRBV12-4 to TRBJ2-3; D could derive from TRBD1 or TRBD2 (8 bases each). The CDR3 extends over 16 amino acids. V gave up 1 base and J gave up 5 bases, with 16 bases separating them. The DNA of the CDR3 is TGTGCCAGCAGTTTAGAGGACAGGGCGGGAGGAGATACGCAGTATTTT. It translates to CASSLEDRAGGDTQYF.

Of note for this clonotype: This may arise from a read error, as a much more abundant clone is one base away. The chain joins TRBV28 to TRBJ2-7, with 7 bases fitting TRBD1. The V gene's germline CDR1 is MDHEN and CDR2 SYDVKM. V was pared by 11 bases and J by 2 bases, with 18 bases of the junction left unmatched. The CDR3 covers 16 residues. CDR3 region: CASQTGQDRETYEQYF. The CDR3 nucleotides are TGTGCCTCTCAGACCGGCCAAGACAGGGAAACCTACGAGCAGTACTTC. Full variable domain (missing parts from reference TRBV28 and TRBJ2-7): DVKVTQSSRYLVKRTGEKVFLECVQDMDHENMFWYRQDPGLGLRLIYFSYDVKMKEKGDIPEGYSVSREKKERFSLILESASTNQTSMYLCASQTGQDRETYEQYFGPGTRLTVT.

In this sample, this clonotype turned up many times. The V gene is TRBV10-3, the J gene TRBJ2-1; 12 positions agree with TRBD2. With 4 bases clipped from V and 6 bases from J, the junction kept 4 bases outside the gene matches. CDR1 and CDR2 (germline): ENHRY, SYGVKD. The CDR3 is 15 amino acids. The CDR3 is CAISVSSGRANEQFF. In DNA, the CDR3 is TGTGCCATCAGTGTCTCTAGCGGGAGGGCCAATGAGCAGTTCTTC.

This clonotype came up many times. The V call is TRBV20-1, the J call TRBJ1-2; unclear D gene. The ends were cut back, 0 bases at V and 3 bases at J, with 11 bases in the middle. Germline CDR1 and CDR2: DFQATT and SNEGSKA (reference sequence). The CDR3 has 14 amino acids. The CDR3 loop is CSARDFREYYGYTF. The CDR3 nucleotides are TGCAGTGCTAGAGATTTTCGAGAGTACTATGGCTACACCTTC.

The rearrangement joins TRBV5-1 to TRBJ1-1; TRBD1 agrees at 8 bases. Germline lookup yields CDR1 SGHRS and CDR2 YFSETQ. The ends lost 2 bases at V and 2 bases at J; junction bases unmatched: 14. The CDR3 contains 18 residues. This CDR3 reads CASSFGQGLSRTNTEAFF. CDR3 bases: TGCGCCAGCAGCTTCGGACAGGGTTTGAGTAGGACCAACACTGAAGCTTTCTTT.

This clonotype occurred many times. CDR3 DNA sequence: TGCAGTGCTCCAGCGCCGGGAGATGGCAATGAGCAGTTCTTC. Its translation is CSAPAPGDGNEQFF. The gene calls are TRBV20-1 and TRBJ2-1; D perhaps matches TRBD2 (6 bases). The CDR3 has 14 residues. Trimming pared 5 bases from V and 6 bases from J, leaving 17 bases between. CDR1 and CDR2 from the germline V gene are DFQATT and SNEGSKA (reference sequence).

The chain recombines TRBV12-3 or TRBV12-4 with TRBJ2-1, with D hard to call. V gave up 5 bases and J gave up 6 bases, with 8 bases separating them. The CDR3 contains 12 residues. The CDR3 loop reads CASSPRSNEQFF. The CDR3 DNA sequence: TGTGCCAGCAGTCCCCGCTCCAATGAGCAGTTCTTC.

This clonotype has at least ten counts. The chain carries TRBV24-1 and TRBJ2-1; D not resolved. Germline CDR1 and CDR2: KGHDR and SFDVKD. V dropped 2 bases and J dropped 5 bases, with 6 bases sitting between them. The CDR3 sequence is 13 residues long. The CDR3 reads CATSDSADNEQFF. CDR3 nucleotides: TGTGCCACCAGTGATTCCGCTGACAATGAGCAGTTCTTC.